The 15 T cell receptor beta chains in this list originate from one sample, sequenced in a study of blood T cell repertoires in COVID-19. Clones were sequenced by immunoSEQ multiplex PCR, and TCRdb holds only the in-frame ones, with some missing. The table lists under 350,000 clones, around nine tenths of them singletons. Sequencing was performed on peripheral blood. The receptor source for this set is a man between 35 and 55 years old with acute or convalescent COVID-19.

This rearrangement joins TRBV7-2 to TRBJ1-5; 7 bases are shared with TRBD1. The CDR3 length is 15 residues. J lost 4 bases, V lost 0 bases, and 3 bases had no gene match. Germline V gene data show CDR1 as SGHTA and CDR2 as FQGNSA. The CDR3 region is CASSLAQDRNQPQHF. As DNA, the CDR3 is TGTGCCAGCAGCTTAGCCCAGGACAGGAATCAGCCCCAGCATTTT.

The rearrangement joins TRBV5-6 to TRBJ2-1, with 8 bases aligning to TRBD1. The ends lost 0 bases at V and 2 bases at J; junction bases unmatched: 1. Germline V gene lookup returns CDR1 SGHDT and CDR2 YYEEEE. CDR3 length equals 15 residues. The DNA for the CDR3 is TGTGCCAGCAGCTTGGTGACAGGGGCCTACAATGAGCAGTTCTTC. Encoded protein: CASSLVTGAYNEQFF.

J is TRBJ1-3 and V is TRBV6-2 or TRBV6-3; a weak D match, TRBD1 (6 bases). The germline gives CDR1 MNHEY, CDR2 SVGEGT. The CDR3 is 16 residues long. Trimming removed 4 bases at V and 0 bases at J, with 13 bases between. CDR3: CASSFRDTYSGNTIYF. The CDR3 DNA sequence: TGTGCCAGCAGTTTCCGGGACACCTACTCTGGAAACACCATATATTTT.

The chain is built from TRBV29-1 and TRBJ1-2; D might be TRBD1 (6 bases). The CDR3 is 13 residues long. Germline V CDR1 and CDR2: SQVTM, ANQGSEA. The germline V and J ends were trimmed by 4 bases and 4 bases, with 13 bases remaining between them. The CDR3: CSVADSPGYGYTF. CDR3 DNA sequence: TGCAGCGTTGCGGACAGTCCGGGCTATGGCTACACCTTC.

CDR3 region: CASSLGGANTDTQYF. The DNA of the CDR3 is TGTGCCAGTAGTCTAGGTGGAGCAAACACAGATACGCAGTATTTT. This rearrangement joins TRBV19 to TRBJ2-3; D not resolved. CDR1 and CDR2 (germline): LNHDA, SQIVND (reference sequence). The CDR3 spans 15 residues. V was shortened by 5 bases and J by 2 bases, with 14 bases between the two germline ends.

The chain is built from TRBV6-1 and TRBJ1-6; D might be TRBD1 (5 bases). Germline CDR1 is MNHNS and CDR2 is SASEGT. This CDR3 spans 13 amino acids. V was shortened by 2 bases and J by 10 bases, with 9 bases between the two germline ends. The CDR3 loop is CASSEMGLSPLHF. The CDR3 DNA sequence: TGTGCCAGCAGTGAAATGGGGCTATCACCCCTCCACTTT.

The chain recombines TRBV11-2 with TRBJ1-1; no clear D. This CDR3 has 14 amino acids. V lost 6 bases to trimming and J lost 0 bases, with 11 bases between them. Germline V lookup: CDR1 SGHAT, CDR2 FQNNGV. As DNA, the CDR3 is TGTGCCAGCAGGTTCTCGGGGATGAACACTGAAGCTTTCTTT. This translates into CASRFSGMNTEAFF.

This clone was seen a few times. The chain uses TRBV10-3 and TRBJ1-4; TRBD1 might be the D (5 bases). The V gene lost 0 bases and the J gene lost 8 bases, with 10 bases spanning the gap. Germline-derived CDR1 and CDR2 are ENHRY and SYGVKD. The CDR3 is 14 amino acids. The CDR3 spells CAISESETAEKLFF. The CDR3 nucleotides are TGTGCCATCAGTGAGTCGGAGACAGCGGAAAAACTGTTTTTT.

The chain joins TRBV19 to TRBJ2-2; 9 nucleotides line up with TRBD2. The CDR3 has 16 residues. The germline V gene has CDR1 LNHDA and CDR2 SQIVND (reference sequence). Trimming removed 1 base from V and 4 bases from J; junction bases left unmatched: 4. The chain's CDR3 is CASSIVASGATGELFF. The DNA of the CDR3 is TGTGCCAGTAGTATAGTCGCTAGCGGGGCCACCGGGGAGCTGTTTTTT.

Turning to this clone: The same CDR3 is also encoded by other DNA sequences in this sample. The gene calls are TRBV5-1 and TRBJ2-3, with TRBD1 matching 10 bases. Trimming at V came to 3 bases and at J to 0 bases, leaving 1 base not matched to a gene. This CDR3 comprises 15 residues. The V gene's germline CDR1 is SGHRS and CDR2 YFSETQ. This CDR3 reads CASSSGQGSTDTQYF. The CDR3 DNA sequence: TGCGCCAGCAGCTCGGGACAGGGGAGCACAGATACGCAGTATTTT.

V and J are TRBV2 and TRBJ1-1; D call uncertain. Germline V CDR1 and CDR2: SNHLY, FYNNEI. The CDR3 sequence is 14 residues long. V lost 7 bases to trimming and J lost 2 bases, with 14 bases between them. The chain's CDR3 is CASKDYRANTEAFF. The CDR3 bases are TGTGCCAGCAAGGACTATAGGGCAAACACTGAAGCTTTCTTT.

The V and J genes are TRBV2 and TRBJ1-3; TRBD1 aligns across 8 bases. The CDR3 is 15 amino acids. The germline CDR1 and CDR2 sequences are SNHLY and FYNNEI. V was clipped by 2 bases and J by 2 bases; unmatched bases: 2. The CDR3 DNA reads as TGTGCCAGCAGTGAAACAGGGGGTCCTGGAAACACCATATATTTT. Translation: CASSETGGPGNTIYF.

The chain joins TRBV3-1 (or the pseudogene TRBV3-2) to TRBJ1-2, with TRBD1 identical over 10 bases. J gave up 5 bases and V 2 bases, and 8 bases lay outside the gene matches. CDR1 and CDR2 (germline): LGHDT, YNNKEL (reference sequence). The CDR3 has 16 amino acids. The CDR3 nucleotides are TGTGCCAGCAGCCAACCGGACAGGGGGACATCGTATGGCTACACCTTC. It translates to CASSQPDRGTSYGYTF.

V usage is TRBV5-1 and J usage is TRBJ1-1, with D uncertain. Trimming left V 0 bases short and J 8 bases short, with 11 bases between. Per germline, CDR1 SGHRS and CDR2 YFSETQ. This CDR3 spans 13 amino acids. CDR3 residues: CASSLGVAGEAFF. The CDR3 DNA sequence: TGCGCCAGCAGCTTGGGGGTGGCAGGCGAAGCTTTCTTT.

This chain uses TRBV5-1 with TRBJ1-6, with 8 nucleotides matching TRBD1. The CDR3 totals 16 residues. V was clipped by 1 base and J by 8 bases; unmatched bases: 8. Germline V gene lookup returns CDR1 SGHRS and CDR2 YFSETQ. The CDR3 DNA reads as TGCGCCAGCAGCTTGCAAGGACAGGGTACCGATTCACCCCTCCACTTT. It codes for CASSLQGQGTDSPLHF.